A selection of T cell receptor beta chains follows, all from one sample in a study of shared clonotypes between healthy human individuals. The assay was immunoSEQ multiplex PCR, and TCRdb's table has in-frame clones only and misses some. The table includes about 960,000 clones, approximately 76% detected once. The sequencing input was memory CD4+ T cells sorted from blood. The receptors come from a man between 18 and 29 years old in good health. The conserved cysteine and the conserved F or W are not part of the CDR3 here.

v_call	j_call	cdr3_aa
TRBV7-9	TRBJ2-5	ASSYRGETQY
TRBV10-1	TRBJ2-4	ASSEGGALNIQY
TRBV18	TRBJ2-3	ASLPGLAGRADTQY
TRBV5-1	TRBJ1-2	ASSSLSQGVGGYT
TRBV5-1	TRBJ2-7	ASSFGTPGQALREQY
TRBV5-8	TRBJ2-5	ASSPGRGPGETQY
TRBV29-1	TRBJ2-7	SVEAQGYEQY
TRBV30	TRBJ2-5	AWSRGLQETQY
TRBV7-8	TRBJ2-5	ASSPLQSQTQY
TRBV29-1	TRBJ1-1	SVEEGMAEAF
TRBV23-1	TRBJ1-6	ASSLNDQGSENSPLH
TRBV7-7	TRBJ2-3	ASSPGTSRSTDTQY
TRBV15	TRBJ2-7	ATSRGPMVFEQY
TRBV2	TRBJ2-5	ASSPGVQGTQY
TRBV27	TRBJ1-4	ASSLLQGGGEKLF
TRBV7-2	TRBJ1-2	ASSLGTGYGYT
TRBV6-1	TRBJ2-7	ASSGLRGTGSNEQY
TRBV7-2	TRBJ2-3	ASSTRTDTQY
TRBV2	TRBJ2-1	ASIWAGRSEQF
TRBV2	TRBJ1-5	ASSGQGRNQPQH
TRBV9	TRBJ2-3	ASSSGTSGSDTQY
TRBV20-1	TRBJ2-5	SARVPQTQY
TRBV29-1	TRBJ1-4	SAATGANEKLF
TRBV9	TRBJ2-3	ASSVEQGNTQY
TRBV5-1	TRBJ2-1	ASSLRQIDGEQF
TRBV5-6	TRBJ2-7	ASSVTRLAGGHEQY
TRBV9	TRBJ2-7	ASSAKSGSSYEQY
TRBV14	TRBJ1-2	ASSLARPGQGLSGYT
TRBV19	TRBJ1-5	ASSIRSGIPQPQH
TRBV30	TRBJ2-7	AWGTGGGSYEQY
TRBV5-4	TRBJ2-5	ASSLLAEETQY
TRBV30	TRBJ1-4	AWGTGGSNEKLF
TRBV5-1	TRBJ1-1	ASSLVVSGPSTEAF
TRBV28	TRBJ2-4	ASTPREGQLY
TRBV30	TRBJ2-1	ACSGGATPYNEQF
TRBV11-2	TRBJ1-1	ASRFGRNTEAF
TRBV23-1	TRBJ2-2	ASISPGGGELF
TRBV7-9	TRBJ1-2	ASSQGGGQGYGYT
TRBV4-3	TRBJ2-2	ASSPRQGAKTGELF
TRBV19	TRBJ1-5	ASIGQFNQPQH
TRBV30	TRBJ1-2	AWSSQRTGLGRGYT
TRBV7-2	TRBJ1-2	ASSPRFDYGYT
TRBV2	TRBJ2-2	ASSDQGGVSGELF
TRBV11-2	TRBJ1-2	ASSLSTGANYGYT
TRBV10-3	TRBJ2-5	AISESIWETQY
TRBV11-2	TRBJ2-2	ASSFGSAGNTGELF
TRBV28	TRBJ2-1	ASSFPEWRESYNEQF
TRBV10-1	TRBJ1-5	ASSQDGTGFQPQH
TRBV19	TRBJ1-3	ASSIEGKAGNTIY
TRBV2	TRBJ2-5	ASRKLTSGRGSQETQY
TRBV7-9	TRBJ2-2	ATWARGVVGGELF
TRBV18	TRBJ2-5	ASSPGQETQY
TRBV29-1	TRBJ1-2	SVEGEGASYT
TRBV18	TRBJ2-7	ASSPPGERQY